Presented here are 2 T cell receptor beta chains from one specimen sequenced in a study of molecular identifiers for immune sequencing clone quantification. TCRdb re-called the PCR reads through MiXCR, storing one row per CDR3 protein. The sample has about 510,000 distinct CDR3 sequences; about 25% are singletons. Specimen: naive CD8+ T cells from blood, with Jurkat cell RNA spiked in. Subset: FACS-sorted CD8+CD4-CCR7+CD45RA+ naive T cells. Receptor source: a human donor in good health. Some libraries in this study had Jurkat cell RNA spiked in.

This sequence joins TRBV28 and TRBJ2-7, with 9 nucleotides matching TRBD1. CDR3 length equals 14 residues. Germline V gives CDR1 MDHEN, CDR2 SYDVKM. Trimming cost V 2 bases and J 5 bases; bases outside gene matches: 4. The CDR3 spells CASSLTGGKNEQYF. CDR3 DNA: TGTGCCAGCAGTTTAACAGGGGGCAAGAACGAGCAGTACTTC. Supplemented by reference TRBV28 and TRBJ2-7, the full variable domain reads DVKVTQSSRYLVKRTGEKVFLECVQDMDHENMFWYRQDPGLGLRLIYFSYDVKMKEKGDIPEGYSVSREKKERFSLILESASTNQTSMYLCASSLTGGKNEQYFGPGTRLTVT.

Worth noting for this clonotype: A read error may be the cause here, since a much bigger clone is one base away. The chain recombines TRBV9 with TRBJ2-6; TRBD1 matches 7 bases. Germline-derived CDR1 and CDR2 are SGDLS and YYNGEE. The CDR3 is made up of 18 amino acids. V was clipped by 3 bases and J by 0 bases; unmatched bases: 9. CDR3: CASSGLTGAASGANVLTF. The CDR3 DNA follows: TGTGCCAGCAGCGGATTAACAGGGGCCGCCTCTGGGGCCAACGTCCTGACTTTC.